This TCR beta chain was found in a study of blood T cell repertoires in COVID-19. The overall study: Acute and convalescent COVID-19 samples came from the United States, Italy and Spain. PBMCs, B-cell-depleted T cells, or T cells were the source of the cDNA or gDNA that made up the material.

Authors' processing steps: Amplifying reference gene primers gave estimates of nucleated cell counts. Profiling relied on immunoSEQ multiplex PCR, and the TCRdb table lists in-frame clones only, not all of them. Clone size and the V and J calls come from that table; the DNA yielded D and trimming. Found here are approximately 56,000 clones, approximately 80% of them singletons; the top ten hold roughly 13%. The germline V and J ends were trimmed by 0 bases and 2 bases, with 12 bases remaining between them. In germline, CDR1 is SGHRS, CDR2 YFSETQ. The length of the CDR3 is 16 residues. In this sample, this clone turned up once.

The TCR was taken from an elderly woman with acute or convalescent COVID-19. V gene TRBV5-1 combines with J gene TRBJ1-3; no reliable D call. Source material: peripheral blood. CDR3 in DNA: TGCGCCAGCAGCTTGGAGTCCTCTATGGCTGGAAACACCATATATTTT. It is translated as CASSLESSMAGNTIYF.